What follows are 7 T cell receptor beta chains derived from one specimen sequenced in a study of T cell changes during pregnancy in multiple sclerosis. The protocol was immunoSEQ multiplex PCR, while the TCRdb copy is restricted to in-frame clones and leaves out a portion. The table lists roughly 40,000 clones, about nine tenths of them singletons. The sample consisted of CD4+ T cells from peripheral blood mononuclear cells, taken before pregnancy. The receptors derive from a female donor with multiple sclerosis, enrolled in a pregnancy study.

The rearrangement uses TRBV25-1 and TRBJ2-1, with 8 bases aligning to TRBD1. The CDR3 has 16 amino acids. CDR1 is MGHDK, CDR2 SYGVNS, per germline. Trimming cost V 2 bases and J 6 bases; bases outside gene matches: 9. The CDR3 DNA is TGTGCCAGCAGTGAAACGAGGGGACAGGCCTTCAATGAGCAGTTCTTC. Residues: CASSETRGQAFNEQFF.

V and J are TRBV2 and TRBJ1-1; the match to TRBD1 covers 8 bases. The CDR3 loop spans 15 amino acids. Per the germline V gene, CDR1 is SNHLY and CDR2 is FYNNEI. V lost 8 bases, J lost 3 bases, and 11 bases stayed unmatched. CDR3 residues: CASLRSGQGHTEAFF. In nucleotides, the CDR3 is TGTGCCAGCCTGAGAAGCGGACAGGGACACACTGAAGCTTTCTTT.

The rearrangement joins TRBV2 to TRBJ2-5; tentative D call: TRBD2 (7 bases). The germline CDR1 and CDR2 sequences are SNHLY and FYNNEI. V was pared by 4 bases and J by 6 bases, with 15 bases between. The CDR3 loop spans 14 amino acids. The CDR3 DNA sequence: TGTGCCAGCAGTGGGGCGGGGGCCAGGCAGACCCAGTACTTC. This codes for CASSGAGARQTQYF. Variable domain in full (rest from reference TRBV2 and TRBJ2-5): EPEVTQTPSHQVTQMGQEVILRCVPISNHLYFYWYRQILGQKVEFLVSFYNNEISEKSEIFDDQFSVERPDGSNFTLKIRSTKLEDSAMYFCASSGAGARQTQYFGPGTRLLVL.

V and J are TRBV4-2 and TRBJ2-3; TRBD2 might be the D (6 bases). Trimming removed 3 bases at V and 2 bases at J, with 12 bases between. CDR3 size: 15 residues. Germline V gives CDR1 LGHNA, CDR2 YNFKEQ. CDR3 residues: CASSHRAGVTDTQYF. The CDR3 DNA sequence: TGTGCCAGCAGCCATCGAGCGGGTGTCACAGATACGCAGTATTTT.

The J gene is TRBJ2-1, the V gene TRBV5-1, with 8 bases matching TRBD2. The CDR3 sequence is 17 residues long. CDR1 is SGHRS and CDR2 is YFSETQ in the germline V gene. V shed 2 bases, J shed 5 bases, and the junction held 12 bases outside the gene matches. CDR3: CASSFSMLAGTDNEQFF. In DNA form, the CDR3 reads TGCGCCAGCAGCTTCTCCATGCTAGCGGGCACCGACAATGAGCAGTTCTTC.

The chain recombines TRBV11-2 with TRBJ2-1; tentatively, D is TRBD2 (5 bases). The CDR3 runs 12 residues. Per germline, CDR1 SGHAT and CDR2 FQNNGV. Between the trimmed V and J ends, which lost 5 bases and 7 bases, there was a span of 9 bases. Here the CDR3 DNA reads TGTGCCAGCAGCCATGAGCGGAATGAGCAGTTCTTC. Amino acid sequence: CASSHERNEQFF.

The V gene is TRBV5-1, the J gene TRBJ1-1; TRBD1 aligns across 8 bases. From germline, CDR1 is SGHRS and CDR2 YFSETQ. The CDR3 is made up of 15 amino acids. The V segment lost 0 bases and the J segment 3 bases; nucleotides outside the gene matches: 4. The CDR3, as DNA: TGCGCCAGCAGCTTGGAAAGGACAGGGTACACTGAAGCTTTCTTT. This sequence encodes CASSLERTGYTEAFF.